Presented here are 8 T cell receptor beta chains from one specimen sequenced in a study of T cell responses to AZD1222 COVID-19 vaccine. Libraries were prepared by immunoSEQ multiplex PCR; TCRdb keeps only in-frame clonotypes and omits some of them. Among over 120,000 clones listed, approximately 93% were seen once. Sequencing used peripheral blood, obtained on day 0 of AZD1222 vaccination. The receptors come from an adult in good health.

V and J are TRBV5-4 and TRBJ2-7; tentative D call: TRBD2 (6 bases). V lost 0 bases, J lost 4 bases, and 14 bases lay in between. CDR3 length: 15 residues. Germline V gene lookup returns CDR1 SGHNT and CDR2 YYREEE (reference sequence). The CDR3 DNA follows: TGTGCCAGCAGCTTGGGGGGACTGGGAGGTTACGAGCAGTACTTC. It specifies CASSLGGLGGYEQYF.

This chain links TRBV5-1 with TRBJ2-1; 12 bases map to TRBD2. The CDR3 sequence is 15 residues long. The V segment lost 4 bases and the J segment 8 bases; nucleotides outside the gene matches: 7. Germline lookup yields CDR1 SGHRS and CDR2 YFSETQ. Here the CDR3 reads CASSPGLAGYDEQFF. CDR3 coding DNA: TGCGCCAGCAGCCCTGGACTAGCGGGATATGATGAGCAGTTCTTC.

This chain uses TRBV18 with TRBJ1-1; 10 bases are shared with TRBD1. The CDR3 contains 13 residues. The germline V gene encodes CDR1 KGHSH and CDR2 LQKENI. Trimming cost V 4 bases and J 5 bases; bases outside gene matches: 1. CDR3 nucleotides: TGTGCCAGCTCACTGGGACAGGGGACTGAAGCTTTCTTT. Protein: CASSLGQGTEAFF.

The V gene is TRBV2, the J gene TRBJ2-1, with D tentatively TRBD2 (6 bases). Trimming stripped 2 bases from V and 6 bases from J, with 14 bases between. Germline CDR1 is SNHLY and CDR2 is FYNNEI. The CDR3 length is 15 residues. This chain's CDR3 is CASSELGTRRNEQFF. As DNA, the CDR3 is TGTGCCAGCAGTGAATTAGGGACTCGACGCAATGAGCAGTTCTTC.

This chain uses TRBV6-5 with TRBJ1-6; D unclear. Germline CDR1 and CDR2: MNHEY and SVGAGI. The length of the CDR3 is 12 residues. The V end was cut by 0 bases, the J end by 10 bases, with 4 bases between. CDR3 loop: CASSYSHSPLHF. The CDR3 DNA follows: TGTGCCAGCAGTTACTCTCACTCACCCCTCCACTTT.

The CDR3 DNA reads as TGTGCCAGCAGCCACCCATTGGAATACGAGCAGTACTTC. It specifies CASSHPLEYEQYF. The genes are TRBV7-8 and TRBJ2-7; D is unclear. The germline V gene has CDR1 SGHVS and CDR2 FQNEAQ. The CDR3 runs 13 residues. The V and J ends lost 5 bases and 4 bases respectively, with 12 bases between them.

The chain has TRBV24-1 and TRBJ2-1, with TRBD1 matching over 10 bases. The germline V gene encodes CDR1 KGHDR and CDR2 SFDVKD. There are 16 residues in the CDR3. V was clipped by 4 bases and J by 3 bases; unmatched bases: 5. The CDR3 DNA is TGTGCCACCAGTGAAAAGGGACAGGGGTTCTACAATGAGCAGTTCTTC. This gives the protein CATSEKGQGFYNEQFF.

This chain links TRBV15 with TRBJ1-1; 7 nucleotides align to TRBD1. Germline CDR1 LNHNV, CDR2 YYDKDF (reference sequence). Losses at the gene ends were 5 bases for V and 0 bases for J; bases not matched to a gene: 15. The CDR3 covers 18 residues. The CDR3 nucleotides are TGTGCCACCAGCTCTCCTCCGGGACAGCGACTCATGAACACTGAAGCTTTCTTT. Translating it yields CATSSPPGQRLMNTEAFF. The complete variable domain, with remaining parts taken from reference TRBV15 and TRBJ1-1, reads DAMVIQNPRYQVTQFGKPVTLSCSQTLNHNVMYWYQQKSSQAPKLLFHYYDKDFNNEADTPDNFQSRRPNTSFCFLDIRSPGLGDTAMYLCATSSPPGQRLMNTEAFFGQGTRLTVV.